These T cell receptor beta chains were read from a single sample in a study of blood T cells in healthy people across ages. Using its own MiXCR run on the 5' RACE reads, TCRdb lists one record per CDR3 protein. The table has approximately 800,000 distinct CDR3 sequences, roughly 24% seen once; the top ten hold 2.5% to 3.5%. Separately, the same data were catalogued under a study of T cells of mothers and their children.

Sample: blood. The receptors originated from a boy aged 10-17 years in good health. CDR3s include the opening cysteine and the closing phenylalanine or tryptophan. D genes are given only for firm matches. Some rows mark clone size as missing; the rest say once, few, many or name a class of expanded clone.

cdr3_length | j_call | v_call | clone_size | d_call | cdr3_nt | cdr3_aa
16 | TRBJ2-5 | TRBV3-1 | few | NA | TGTGCCAGCAGCCCTAGGGACAAGGGGTGGGAAGAGACCCAGTACTTC | CASSPRDKGWEETQYF
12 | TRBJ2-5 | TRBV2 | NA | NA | TGTGCCAGCATCTCGGATCAAGAGACCCAGTACTTC | CASISDQETQYF
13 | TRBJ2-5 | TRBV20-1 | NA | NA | TGCAGTGCTAGAGCTTCGGGGAGGGAGACCCAGTACTTC | CSARASGRETQYF
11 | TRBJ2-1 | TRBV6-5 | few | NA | TGTGCCAGCAGTCGTATAGCCCCCCAGTTCTTC | CASSRIAPQFF
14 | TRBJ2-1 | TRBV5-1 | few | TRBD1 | TGCGCCAGCAGCGGGGGACAGGAGTACAATGAGCAGTTCTTC | CASSGGQEYNEQFF
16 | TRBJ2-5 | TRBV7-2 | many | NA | TGTGCCAGCAGCTTAGACTGGTCCCTTTGGGGGAAGACCCAGTACTTC | CASSLDWSLWGKTQYF
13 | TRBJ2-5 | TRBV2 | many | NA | TGTGCCAGCAGTGGGGTCAGTAAAGAGACCCAGTACTTC | CASSGVSKETQYF
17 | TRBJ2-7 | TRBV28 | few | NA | TGTGCCAGCAGTTTATCCCCCGGGCACCTATTACCCTACGAGCAGTACTTC | CASSLSPGHLLPYEQYF
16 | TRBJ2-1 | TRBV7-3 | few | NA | TGTGCCAGCAGCCCCACTGGTACAGGCCCACTTCATGAGCAGTTCTTC | CASSPTGTGPLHEQFF
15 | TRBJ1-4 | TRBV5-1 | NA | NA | TGCGCCAGCAGCTTGGCAGGGTCAACTAATGAAAAACTGTTTTTT | CASSLAGSTNEKLFF
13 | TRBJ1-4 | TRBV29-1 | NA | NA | TGCAGCGTTGATCGAGGATTAGGGGAAAAACTGTTTTTT | CSVDRGLGEKLFF
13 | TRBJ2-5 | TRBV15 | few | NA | TGTGCCACCAGCATCGGAGGAGGAGAGACCCAGTACTTC | CATSIGGGETQYF
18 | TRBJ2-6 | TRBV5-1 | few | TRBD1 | TGCGCCAGCAGCTTGATGGGACAGGACTTCTCTGGGGCCAACGTCCTGACTTTC | CASSLMGQDFSGANVLTF
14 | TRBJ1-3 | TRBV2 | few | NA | TGTGCCAGCAGTGGCCTACAGGGATTGGACACCATATATTTT | CASSGLQGLDTIYF
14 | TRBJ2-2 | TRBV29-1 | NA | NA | TGCAGCGTTGGAGGGTATGAGGTTACCGGGGAGCTGTTTTTT | CSVGGYEVTGELFF
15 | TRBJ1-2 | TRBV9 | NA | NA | TGTGCCAGCAGCGTAGCTCATGCAGGAGGCTACGGCTACACCTTC | CASSVAHAGGYGYTF
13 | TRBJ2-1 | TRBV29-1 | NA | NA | TGCAGCGTTGTCCGAACAGTAGTCGATGAGCAGTTCTTC | CSVVRTVVDEQFF
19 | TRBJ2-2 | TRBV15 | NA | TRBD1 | TGTGCCACCAGCAGCTGGACAGGGGCCAGGCGAGGGCTCACCGGGGAGCTGTTTTTT | CATSSWTGARRGLTGELFF
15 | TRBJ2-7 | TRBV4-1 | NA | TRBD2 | TGCGCCAGCAGTCCTAGCGGGGGGGCACCCTACGAGCAGTACTTC | CASSPSGGAPYEQYF
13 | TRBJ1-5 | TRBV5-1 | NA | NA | TGCGCCAGCAGCATGGGGGGGTCCCAGCCCCAGCATTTT | CASSMGGSQPQHF
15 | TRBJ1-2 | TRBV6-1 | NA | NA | TGTGCCAGCAGTCTCGGCGGGGGAGATAACTATGGCTACACCTTC | CASSLGGGDNYGYTF
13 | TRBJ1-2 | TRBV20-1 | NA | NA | TGCAGTGGACTCGACGGGGATAACTATGGCTACACCTTC | CSGLDGDNYGYTF
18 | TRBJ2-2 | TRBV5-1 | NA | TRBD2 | TGCGCCAGCAGCCCGCTGACTAGCGGGGGGGTCTACGCCGGGGAGCTGTTTTTT | CASSPLTSGGVYAGELFF
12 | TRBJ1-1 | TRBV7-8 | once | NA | TGTGCCAGCAGCTTAATACAGCCGCAAGCTTTCTTT | CASSLIQPQAFF
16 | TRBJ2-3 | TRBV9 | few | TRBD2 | TGTGCCAGCAGCGGAATAGCGGGGGGGCCGGCAGATACGCAGTATTTT | CASSGIAGGPADTQYF
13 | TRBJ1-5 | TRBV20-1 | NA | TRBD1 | TGCAGTGCTGGACACAGGGGCGATCAGCCCCAGCATTTT | CSAGHRGDQPQHF
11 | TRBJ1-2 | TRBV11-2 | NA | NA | TGTGCCAGCAGCTTAGTTAGGGTGATCTCCTTC | CASSLVRVISF
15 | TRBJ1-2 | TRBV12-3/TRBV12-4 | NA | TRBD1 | TGTGCCAGCAGCCAAAATGGACAGGGGAACTATGGCTACACCTTC | CASSQNGQGNYGYTF
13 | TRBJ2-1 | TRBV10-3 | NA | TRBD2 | TGTGCCACCCAGGGTGGCGGGGGCAATGAGCAGTTCTTC | CATQGGGGNEQFF
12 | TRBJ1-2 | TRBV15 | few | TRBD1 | TGTGCCACCAGCATACAGGGGGACGGCTACACCTTC | CATSIQGDGYTF
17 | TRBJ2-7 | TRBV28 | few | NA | TGTGCCAGCATCCCGGAACTGGGACTCCTGTCCCCTCACGAGCAGTACTTC | CASIPELGLLSPHEQYF
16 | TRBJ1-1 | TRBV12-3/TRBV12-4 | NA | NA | TGTGCCAGCAGTTTAGAGTTGTGGCAGGGGCCCACTGAAGCTTTCTTT | CASSLELWQGPTEAFF
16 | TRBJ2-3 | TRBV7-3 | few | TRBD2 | TGTGCCAGCAGCCCAGGGACTAGCGGGGTAGGAGATACGCAGTATTTT | CASSPGTSGVGDTQYF
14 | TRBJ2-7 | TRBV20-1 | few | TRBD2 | TGCAGTGCTAGAGATAGCGGGGGGGTCTACGAGCAGTACTTC | CSARDSGGVYEQYF
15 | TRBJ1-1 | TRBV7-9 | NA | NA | TGTGCCAGCAGCTTTGGGGACCCCGGGAACACTGAAGCTTTCTTT | CASSFGDPGNTEAFF
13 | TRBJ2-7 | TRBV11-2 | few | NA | TGTGCCAGCAGTTATACAGGGATCTACGAGCAGTACTTC | CASSYTGIYEQYF
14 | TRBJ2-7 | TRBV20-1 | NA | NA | TGCAGTGCGAACCGAGATGGGAGGCCAGATCTCCAGTACTTC | CSANRDGRPDLQYF
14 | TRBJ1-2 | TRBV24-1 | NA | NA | TGTGCCACCAGTGAGGGGACCGAGCTCTATGGCTACACCTTC | CATSEGTELYGYTF
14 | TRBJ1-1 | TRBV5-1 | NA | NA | TGCGCCAGCAGCTCAGGACCAGAGAACGCTGAAGCTTTCTTT | CASSSGPENAEAFF
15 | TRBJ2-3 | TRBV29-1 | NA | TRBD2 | TGCAGCGTTGAAGGCGGGAGACCTAGCACAGATACGCAGTATTTT | CSVEGGRPSTDTQYF
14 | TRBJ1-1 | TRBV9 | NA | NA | TGTGCCAGCAGCGTAGTGGGGGATAACACTGAAGCTTTCTTT | CASSVVGDNTEAFF
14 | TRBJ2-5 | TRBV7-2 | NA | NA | TGTGCCAGCAGCCTCAACAGGGGCGAGCGGGGGCAGTACTTC | CASSLNRGERGQYF